These 9 T cell receptor beta chains were sequenced from one sample in a study of blood T cell repertoires in COVID-19. Sequencing used immunoSEQ multiplex PCR; TCRdb keeps in-frame clones, though not all of them. This sample has 230,000 or so clones, with 84% found just once. The sample taken for sequencing was peripheral blood. The receptors here all came from a woman in her forties who had recovered from COVID-19.

The chain recombines TRBV6-2 or TRBV6-3 with TRBJ1-2; D unclear. From germline, CDR1 is MNHEY and CDR2 SVGEGT. The length of the CDR3 is 15 residues. V dropped 0 bases and J dropped 6 bases, with 14 bases sitting between them. In nucleotides, the CDR3 is TGTGCCAGCAGTTACTCTCCGATGCAGACTCATGGCTACACCTTC. Protein product: CASSYSPMQTHGYTF.

The V call is TRBV12-3 or TRBV12-4, the J call TRBJ2-2; D might be TRBD2 (5 bases). V was shortened by 9 bases and J by 7 bases, with 12 bases between the two germline ends. The CDR3 has 12 residues. The CDR3 sequence is CASIRGYGELFF. The CDR3, as DNA: TGTGCCAGTATTCGAGGGTACGGGGAGCTGTTTTTT.

CDR3 coding DNA: TGTGCCTGGGGAGACTCGACAGATACGCAGTATTTT. Encoded protein: CAWGDSTDTQYF. The chain carries TRBV30 and TRBJ2-3; D gene uncertain. Germline CDR1 and CDR2: GTSNPN and SVGIG (reference sequence). With 5 bases removed from V and 3 bases from J, the gap between germline ends came to 9 bases. This CDR3 region has 12 residues. The whole variable domain, filled in from reference TRBV30 and TRBJ2-3, reads SQTIHQWPATLVQPVGSPLSLECTVEGTSNPNLYWYRQAAGRGLQLLFYSVGIGQISSEVPQNLSASRPQDRQFILSSKKLLLSDSGFYLCAWGDSTDTQYFGPGTRLTVL.

The gene calls are TRBV6-2 or TRBV6-3 and TRBJ2-5, with 12 bases matching TRBD2. Trimming at V came to 4 bases and at J to 3 bases, leaving 12 bases not matched to a gene. Germline V gene sequence: CDR1 MNHEY, CDR2 SVGEGT. This CDR3 is 18 amino acids long. The CDR3 DNA follows: TGTGCCAGCAGTTGGAACCTGGCTAGCGGGGGGGAAGAAGAGACCCAGTACTTC. This encodes CASSWNLASGGEEETQYF.

CDR3 bases: TGTGCCATCAGCGCCGCTAACCTAGGGGAGGGTGAAAAACTGTTTTTT. This encodes CAISAANLGEGEKLFF. The chain recombines TRBV10-3 with TRBJ1-4, with D tentatively TRBD1 (5 bases). Germline CDR1 and CDR2: ENHRY and SYGVKD. Trimming pared 6 bases from V and 7 bases from J, leaving 21 bases between. The CDR3 runs 16 residues.

The chain carries TRBV5-1 and TRBJ2-5; 7 bases agree with TRBD1. The CDR3 consists of 14 residues. With V trimmed by 4 bases and J by 2 bases, 5 bases remained unmatched. In germline, CDR1 is SGHRS, CDR2 YFSETQ. The CDR3 sequence is CASSTQGQQETQYF. The CDR3 nucleotides read TGCGCCAGCAGCACCCAGGGACAGCAAGAGACCCAGTACTTC.

The rearrangement joins TRBV5-6 to TRBJ1-1, with D possibly TRBD1 on 5 matching bases. CDR1 and CDR2 (germline): SGHDT, YYEEEE. This CDR3 is built from 12 residues. V gave up 0 bases and J gave up 7 bases, with 7 bases separating them. This CDR3 is CASSLGQFEAFF. The CDR3 DNA reads as TGTGCCAGCAGCTTGGGACAGTTTGAAGCTTTCTTT.

V is TRBV10-3 and J is TRBJ1-1; TRBD1 matches at 8 bases. Germline values: CDR1 ENHRY, CDR2 SYGVKD. V lost 0 bases to trimming and J lost 1 base; unmatched junction nucleotides: 1. This CDR3 is 15 amino acids long. The CDR3 bases are TGTGCCATCAGTGAGTCGGGACAGGCGAACACTGAAGCTTTCTTT. It is translated as CAISESGQANTEAFF.

The chain carries TRBV25-1 and TRBJ1-2; D is perhaps TRBD1 (5 bases). This CDR3 has 12 amino acids. The V gene's germline CDR1 is MGHDK and CDR2 SYGVNS. V lost 3 bases and J 4 bases, leaving 6 bases between the germline ends. The CDR3 DNA follows: TGTGCCAGCAGTGAGGGGGGCTATGGCTACACCTTC. It encodes CASSEGGYGYTF.